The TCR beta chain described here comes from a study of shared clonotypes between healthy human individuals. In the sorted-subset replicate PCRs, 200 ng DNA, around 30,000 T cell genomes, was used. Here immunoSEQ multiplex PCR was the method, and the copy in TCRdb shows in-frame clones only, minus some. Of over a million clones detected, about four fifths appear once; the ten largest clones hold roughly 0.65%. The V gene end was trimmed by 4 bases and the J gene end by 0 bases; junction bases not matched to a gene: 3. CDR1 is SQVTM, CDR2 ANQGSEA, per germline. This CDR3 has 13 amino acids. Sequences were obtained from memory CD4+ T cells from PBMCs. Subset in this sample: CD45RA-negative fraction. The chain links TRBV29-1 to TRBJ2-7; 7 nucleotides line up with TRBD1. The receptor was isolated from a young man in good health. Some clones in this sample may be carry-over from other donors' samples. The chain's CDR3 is CSVAGTVSYEQYF. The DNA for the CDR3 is TGCAGCGTTGCGGGGACAGTCTCCTACGAGCAGTACTTC.